There are many counts of the clone carrying this T cell receptor beta chain. TCRdb re-called the 5' RACE reads through MiXCR, storing one row per CDR3 protein. The table shows about 50,000 distinct CDR3 sequences, with 16% occurring only once. The germline CDR1 and CDR2 sequences are SGHRS and YFSETQ. Trimming cost V 3 bases and J 7 bases; bases outside gene matches: 8. This CDR3 spans 14 amino acids. The entry originates in a study of neurological immune-mediated disorders. This chain connects TRBV5-1 to TRBJ1-2; 8 nucleotides line up with TRBD1. The source material was PBMCs. This clonotype was obtained from a man between 60 and 75 years old in good health. CDR3 loop: CASSSGQGGIGYTF. The DNA of the CDR3 is TGCGCCAGCAGCTCCGGACAGGGTGGGATTGGCTACACCTTC.